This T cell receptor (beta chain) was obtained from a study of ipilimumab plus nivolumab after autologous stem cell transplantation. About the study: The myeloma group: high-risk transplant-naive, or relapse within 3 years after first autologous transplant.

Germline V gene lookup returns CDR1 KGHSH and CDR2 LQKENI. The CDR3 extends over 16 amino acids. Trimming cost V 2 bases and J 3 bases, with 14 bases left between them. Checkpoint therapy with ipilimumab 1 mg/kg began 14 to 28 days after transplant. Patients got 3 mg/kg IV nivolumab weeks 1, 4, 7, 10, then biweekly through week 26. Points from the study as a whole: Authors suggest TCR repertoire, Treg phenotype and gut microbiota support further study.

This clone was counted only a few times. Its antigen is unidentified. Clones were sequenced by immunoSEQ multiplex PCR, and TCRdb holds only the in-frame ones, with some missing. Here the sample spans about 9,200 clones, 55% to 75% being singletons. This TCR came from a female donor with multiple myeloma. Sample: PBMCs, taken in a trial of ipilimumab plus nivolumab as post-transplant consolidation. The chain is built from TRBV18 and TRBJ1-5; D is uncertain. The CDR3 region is CASSPAGGSNNQPQHF. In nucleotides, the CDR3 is TGTGCCAGCTCACCAGCCGGCGGGAGTAACAATCAGCCCCAGCATTTT.